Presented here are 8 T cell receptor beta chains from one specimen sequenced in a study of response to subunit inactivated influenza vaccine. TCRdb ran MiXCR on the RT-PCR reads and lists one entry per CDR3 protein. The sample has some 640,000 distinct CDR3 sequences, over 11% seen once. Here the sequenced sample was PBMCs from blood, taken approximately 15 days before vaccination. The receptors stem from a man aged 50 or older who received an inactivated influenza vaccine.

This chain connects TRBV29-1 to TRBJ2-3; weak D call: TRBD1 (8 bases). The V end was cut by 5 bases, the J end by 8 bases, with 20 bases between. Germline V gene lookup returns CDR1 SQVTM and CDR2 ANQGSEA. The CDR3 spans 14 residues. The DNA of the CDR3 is TGCAGCGTTCGACAGGGGATCTGGGAGGGTACGCAGTATTTT. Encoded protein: CSVRQGIWEGTQYF.

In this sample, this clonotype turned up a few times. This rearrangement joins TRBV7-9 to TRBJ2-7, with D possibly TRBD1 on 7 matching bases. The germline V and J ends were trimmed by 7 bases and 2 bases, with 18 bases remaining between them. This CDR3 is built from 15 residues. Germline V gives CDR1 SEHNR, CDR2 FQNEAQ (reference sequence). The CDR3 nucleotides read TGTGCCAGCAACCCCCTGGGCAGGGGGGCCTACGAGCAGTACTTC. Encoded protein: CASNPLGRGAYEQYF.

The CDR3 bases are TGTGCCAGCAGCACACAGGGTGGCGAGCAGTTCTTC. The encoded protein is CASSTQGGEQFF. The rearrangement links TRBV9 to TRBJ2-1, with a weak D call TRBD1 (6 bases). The germline V gene has CDR1 SGDLS and CDR2 YYNGEE. The CDR3 covers 12 residues. V shed 4 bases and J shed 10 bases, with 12 bases lying between them.

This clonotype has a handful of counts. CDR3 DNA: TGTGCCAGCAGGACAGGGATCTATGGCTACACCTTC. Residues: CASRTGIYGYTF. The chain combines TRBV28 with TRBJ1-2; the match to TRBD1 covers 7 bases. This CDR3 spans 12 amino acids. V shed 6 bases, J shed 4 bases, and the junction held 2 bases outside the gene matches. From germline, CDR1 is MDHEN and CDR2 SYDVKM.

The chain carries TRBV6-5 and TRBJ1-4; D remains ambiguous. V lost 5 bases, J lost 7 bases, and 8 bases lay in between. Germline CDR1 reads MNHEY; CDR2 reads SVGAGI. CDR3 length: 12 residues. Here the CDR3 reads CASSPGGEKLFF. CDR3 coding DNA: TGTGCCAGCAGTCCCGGAGGTGAAAAACTGTTTTTT.

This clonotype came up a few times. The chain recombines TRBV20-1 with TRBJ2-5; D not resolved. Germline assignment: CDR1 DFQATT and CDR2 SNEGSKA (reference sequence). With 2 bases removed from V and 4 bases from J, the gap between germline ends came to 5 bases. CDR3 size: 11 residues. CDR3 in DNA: TGCAGTGCTAGATACGGAGAGACCCAGTACTTC. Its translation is CSARYGETQYF.

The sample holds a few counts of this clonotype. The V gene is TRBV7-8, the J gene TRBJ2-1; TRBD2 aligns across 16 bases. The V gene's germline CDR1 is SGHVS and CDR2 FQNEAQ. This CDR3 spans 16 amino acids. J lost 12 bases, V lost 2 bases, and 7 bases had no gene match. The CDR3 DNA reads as TGTGCCAGCAGCTTATCTGGGACTAGCGGGGGGGCCAGGCAGTTCTTC. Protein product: CASSLSGTSGGARQFF.

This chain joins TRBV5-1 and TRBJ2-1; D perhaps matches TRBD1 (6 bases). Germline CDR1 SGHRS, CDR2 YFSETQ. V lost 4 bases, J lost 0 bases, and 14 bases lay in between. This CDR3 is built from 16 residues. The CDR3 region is CASSMRQATSYNEQFF. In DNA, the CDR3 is TGCGCCAGCAGCATGCGACAGGCTACCTCCTACAATGAGCAGTTCTTC.